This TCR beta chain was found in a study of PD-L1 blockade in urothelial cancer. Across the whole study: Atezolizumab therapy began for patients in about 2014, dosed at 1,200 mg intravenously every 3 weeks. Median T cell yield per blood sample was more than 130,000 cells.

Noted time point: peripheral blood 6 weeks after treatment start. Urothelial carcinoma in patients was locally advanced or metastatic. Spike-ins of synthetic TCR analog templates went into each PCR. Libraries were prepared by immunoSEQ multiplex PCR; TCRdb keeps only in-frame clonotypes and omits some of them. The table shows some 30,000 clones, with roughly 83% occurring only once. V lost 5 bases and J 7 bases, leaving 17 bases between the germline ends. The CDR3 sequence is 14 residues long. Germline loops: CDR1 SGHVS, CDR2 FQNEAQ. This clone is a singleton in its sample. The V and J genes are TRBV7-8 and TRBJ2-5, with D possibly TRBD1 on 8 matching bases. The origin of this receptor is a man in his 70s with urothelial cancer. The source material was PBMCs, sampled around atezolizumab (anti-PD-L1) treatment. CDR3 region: CASSGTTGGATQYF. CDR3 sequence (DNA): TGTGCCAGCAGCGGTACAACAGGGGGGGCGACCCAGTACTTC.